These 23 T cell receptor beta chains came from one sample sequenced in a study of T-cell reconstitution after alpha-beta-depleted transplantation in children. Unique molecular identifiers were used to barcode this TCRbeta library. TCRdb reprocessed the PCR reads with MiXCR, giving one entry per CDR3 protein. Here the sample spans about 610,000 distinct CDR3 sequences, 10% to 13% being singletons. Sample: PBMCs from the stem cell graft donor, taken from the stem cell graft. The receptors shown here come from a human donor who donated a stem cell graft to a child with acute myeloid leukemia.

The chain is built from TRBV4-2 and TRBJ2-7, with 7 bases matching TRBD1. Trimming took 2 bases from V and 3 from J; bases not matched to a gene: 19. Germline V gives CDR1 LGHNA, CDR2 YNFKEQ. This CDR3 is 19 amino acids long. CDR3 DNA: TGTGCCAGCAGCCAACCATCCTCGGTCGGGCAGGGGGTCCTCTACGAGCAGTACTTC. Amino acids: CASSQPSSVGQGVLYEQYF.

The rearrangement links TRBV10-3 to TRBJ2-5; either TRBD1 or TRBD2 may fit D (5 bases each). With 0 bases removed from V and 5 bases from J, the gap between germline ends came to 22 bases. CDR3 size: 18 residues. Germline V gene data show CDR1 as ENHRY and CDR2 as SYGVKD. Written as DNA, the CDR3 is TGTGCCATCAGTGAGTCGAGAGGGGCCCCCGCCAGAGGGGAGACCCAGTACTTC. Its translation: CAISESRGAPARGETQYF.

This chain links TRBV25-1 with TRBJ2-2; D is unclear. The CDR3 loop spans 12 amino acids. The V end was cut by 6 bases, the J end by 6 bases, with 8 bases between. Germline V gene data show CDR1 as MGHDK and CDR2 as SYGVNS. DNA of the CDR3: TGTGCCAGCAGAAGCTCCCCCGGGGAGCTGTTTTTT. As protein: CASRSSPGELFF.

This clonotype has a handful of counts. This chain joins TRBV20-1 and TRBJ1-2; TRBD1 matches 9 bases. The CDR3 spans 15 residues. V lost 8 bases, J lost 4 bases, and 14 bases stayed unmatched. CDR1 is DFQATT and CDR2 is SNEGSKA in the germline V gene (reference sequence). CDR3 in amino acids: CSQGQGAPGGYGYTF. In DNA form, the CDR3 reads TGCAGTCAGGGACAGGGAGCCCCCGGAGGCTATGGCTACACCTTC.

The rearrangement links TRBV6-2 or TRBV6-3 to TRBJ2-7; 8 bases match TRBD1. The CDR3 is 13 residues long. The junction had 7 bases not matched to a gene; V was cut back by 6 bases and J by 6 bases. Germline CDR1 reads MNHEY; CDR2 reads SVGEGT. The CDR3: CASSPDRDREQYF. The CDR3 coding sequence is TGTGCCAGCAGCCCGGACAGGGATCGCGAGCAGTACTTC.

In this sample, this clonotype turned up a few times. The chain links TRBV24-1 to TRBJ2-7; D may match TRBD1 or TRBD2 (5 bases each). Germline V gene lookup returns CDR1 KGHDR and CDR2 SFDVKD. V gave up 2 bases and J gave up 3 bases, with 16 bases separating them. This CDR3 has 16 amino acids. The CDR3 sequence: CATSDSPGTSGYEQYF. Written as DNA, the CDR3 is TGTGCCACCAGTGATTCGCCCGGGACGTCCGGCTACGAGCAGTACTTC.

This clonotype was detected many times. The chain uses TRBV7-3 and TRBJ2-5, with D unclear. Germline V gene data show CDR1 as SGHTA and CDR2 as FQGTGA. This CDR3 is built from 12 residues. V was trimmed by 1 base and J by 5 bases, leaving 5 bases between them. The CDR3 DNA reads as TGTGCCAGCAGCTTAAAGGCGGAGACCCAGTACTTC. Its protein is CASSLKAETQYF.

The genes are TRBV9 and TRBJ1-2; no reliable D call. This CDR3 spans 16 amino acids. Germline CDR1 SGDLS, CDR2 YYNGEE. Trimming removed 0 bases from V and 4 bases from J, with 16 bases in between. CDR3 coding DNA: TGTGCCAGCAGCGTAGGGGGAGTCCGGGGAGGCTATGGCTACACCTTC. Translating gives CASSVGGVRGGYGYTF.

This clonotype was counted at least ten times. The J gene is TRBJ2-7, the V gene TRBV27, with 9 bases aligning to TRBD2. CDR1 and CDR2 (germline): MNHEY, SMNVEV (reference sequence). The CDR3 totals 17 residues. Trimming removed 5 bases from V and 3 bases from J; junction bases left unmatched: 14. This CDR3 reads CASSPIFLAGESYEQYF. The CDR3 DNA reads as TGTGCCAGCAGTCCCATTTTCTTAGCGGGAGAGAGCTACGAGCAGTACTTC.

A few counts support this clonotype. A junction boundary mismatches the germline segment, possibly from a read error. The V gene is TRBV7-9, the J gene TRBJ2-7, with 8 bases lining up with TRBD1. In germline, CDR1 is SEHNR, CDR2 FQNEAQ (reference sequence). CDR3 length equals 16 residues. CDR3 in DNA: TGTGCCAGCAGCTTAGCGGTGTCAGGGGGCTCCCACGAGCAGTACTTC. Encoded protein: CASSLAVSGGSHEQYF.

This clonotype has at least ten counts. CDR3 DNA: TGTGCCAGCAGCCAGGACCTGGGGCGAGTCGAGCAGTACTTC. Residues: CASSQDLGRVEQYF. The chain combines TRBV14 with TRBJ2-7; tentative D call: TRBD1 (5 bases). Trimming took off 3 bases at V and 6 bases at J, with 15 bases between the two ends. Germline V gene lookup returns CDR1 SGHDN and CDR2 FVKESK. The length of the CDR3 is 14 residues.

V is TRBV4-3 and J is TRBJ2-5; 13 nucleotides agree with TRBD2. This CDR3 spans 18 amino acids. Germline CDR1 is LGHNA and CDR2 is YSLEER. The V segment lost 0 bases and the J segment 0 bases; nucleotides outside the gene matches: 4. DNA of the CDR3: TGCGCCAGCAGCCAAGAGACTAGCGGGGGGTTGTACCAAGAGACCCAGTACTTC. Encoded protein: CASSQETSGGLYQETQYF.

The sample holds a few counts of this clonotype. The rearrangement joins TRBV3-1 to TRBJ2-2; 7 bases match TRBD1. This CDR3 spans 15 amino acids. The ends lost 5 bases at V and 1 base at J; junction bases unmatched: 4. Per the germline V gene, CDR1 is LGHDT and CDR2 is YNNKEL (reference sequence). CDR3 sequence (DNA): TGTGCCAGCAGCGCACGACAGGGGAACACCGGGGAGCTGTTTTTT. It specifies CASSARQGNTGELFF.

The chain recombines TRBV2 with TRBJ1-5, with 8 bases fitting TRBD1. The CDR3 is 14 residues long. V trimming: 6 bases; J trimming: 11 bases; junction bases outside the gene matches: 12. Germline-derived CDR1 and CDR2 are SNHLY and FYNNEI. The chain's CDR3 is CASRGQALGGAQHF. The CDR3 nucleotides are TGTGCCAGCAGGGGACAGGCCCTGGGGGGGGCCCAGCATTTT. Full variable domain (remainder filled in from reference TRBV2 and TRBJ1-5): EPEVTQTPSHQVTQMGQEVILRCVPISNHLYFYWYRQILGQKVEFLVSFYNNEISEKSEIFDDQFSVERPDGSNFTLKIRSTKLEDSAMYFCASRGQALGGAQHFGDGTRLSIL.

This clonotype turned up a few times. The chain links TRBV7-9 to TRBJ1-5; 7 positions match TRBD1. Germline CDR1 and CDR2: SEHNR and FQNEAQ (reference sequence). The length of the CDR3 is 14 residues. Trimming removed 5 bases from V and 5 bases from J; junction bases left unmatched: 6. CDR3 protein: CASSKQGSDQPQHF. CDR3 in DNA: TGTGCCAGCAGCAAACAGGGGTCGGATCAGCCCCAGCATTTT.

In this sample, this clonotype turned up many times. This chain connects TRBV29-1 to TRBJ1-2; TRBD1 agrees at 7 bases. The trim removed 7 bases at V and 5 bases at J, leaving 7 bases unmatched. From germline, CDR1 is SQVTM and CDR2 ANQGSEA. The CDR3 loop spans 12 amino acids. CDR3 region: CSASTGEYGYTF. As DNA, the CDR3 is TGCAGCGCCTCCACAGGGGAATATGGCTACACCTTC.

V usage is TRBV20-1 and J usage is TRBJ2-5; D uncertain. There are 12 residues in the CDR3. The V gene lost 5 bases and the J gene lost 5 bases, with 12 bases spanning the gap. In germline, CDR1 is DFQATT, CDR2 SNEGSKA (reference sequence). CDR3 sequence reads: CSAPGSSETQYF. The CDR3 region has the DNA TGCAGTGCTCCTGGGTCGTCGGAGACCCAGTACTTC.

This clonotype has a count of ten or more. The chain has TRBV7-2 and TRBJ2-1; D not certain. The ends were cut back, 0 bases at V and 4 bases at J, with 13 bases in the middle. Germline CDR1 SGHTA, CDR2 FQGNSA. The length of the CDR3 is 16 residues. CDR3 bases: TGTGCCAGCAGCTTAGCTTTGGCGGCTCCGTACAATGAGCAGTTCTTC. Translating it yields CASSLALAAPYNEQFF.

This clonotype was recorded once. CDR3: CASSKGTSESSYEQYF. CDR3 DNA sequence: TGTGCCAGCAGCAAGGGGACTAGCGAGAGCTCCTACGAGCAGTACTTC. The chain recombines TRBV12-3 or TRBV12-4 with TRBJ2-7; TRBD2 aligns across 10 bases. V lost 6 bases to trimming and J lost 0 bases; unmatched junction nucleotides: 8. CDR3 length: 16 residues.

This clonotype appeared many times. The chain recombines TRBV6-2 or TRBV6-3 with TRBJ2-5; no firm D call. Between the trimmed V and J ends, which lost 4 bases and 5 bases, there was a span of 8 bases. Germline values: CDR1 MNHEY, CDR2 SVGEGT. The CDR3 length is 12 residues. CDR3 protein: CASSFTLETQYF. The CDR3 bases are TGTGCCAGCAGTTTTACTCTGGAGACCCAGTACTTC.

The chain recombines TRBV2 with TRBJ2-2, with TRBD2 identical over 7 bases. Trimming removed 5 bases from V and 2 bases from J; junction bases left unmatched: 8. The CDR3 consists of 16 residues. Germline V gene lookup returns CDR1 SNHLY and CDR2 FYNNEI. The CDR3 region is CASSPRGRPNTGELFF. In DNA form, the CDR3 reads TGTGCCAGCAGTCCACGCGGGAGACCAAACACCGGGGAGCTGTTTTTT.

This chain links TRBV28 with TRBJ2-3; 9 bases line up with TRBD2. The CDR3 is 14 amino acids. V lost 7 bases and J lost 3; bases outside the gene matches: 5. Germline-derived CDR1 and CDR2 are MDHEN and SYDVKM. The CDR3 DNA is TGTGCCAGCATAGGCGGGAGGGTGACAGATACGCAGTATTTT. It translates to CASIGGRVTDTQYF.

There are many counts of this clonotype. The rearrangement joins TRBV3-1 to TRBJ2-6; D remains unclear. The V end was cut by 0 bases, the J end by 2 bases, with 17 bases between. This CDR3 is 19 amino acids long. Germline CDR1 and CDR2: LGHDT and YNNKEL (reference sequence). The CDR3 nucleotides are TGTGCCAGCAGCCAAGATTATCCCACCCCTGGTCCTGGGGCCAACGTCCTGACTTTC. Translation gives CASSQDYPTPGPGANVLTF.